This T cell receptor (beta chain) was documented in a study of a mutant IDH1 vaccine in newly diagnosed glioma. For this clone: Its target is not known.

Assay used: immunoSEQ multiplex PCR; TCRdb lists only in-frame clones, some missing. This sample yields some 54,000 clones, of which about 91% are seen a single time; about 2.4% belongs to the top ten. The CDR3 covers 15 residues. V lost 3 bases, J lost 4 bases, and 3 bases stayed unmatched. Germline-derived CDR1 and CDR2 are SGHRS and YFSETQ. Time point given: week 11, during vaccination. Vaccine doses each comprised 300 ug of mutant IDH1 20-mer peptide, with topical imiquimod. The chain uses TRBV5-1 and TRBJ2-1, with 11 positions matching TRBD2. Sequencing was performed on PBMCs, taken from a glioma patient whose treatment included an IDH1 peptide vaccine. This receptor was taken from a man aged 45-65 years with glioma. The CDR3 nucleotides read TGCGCCAGCAGCTCATGGACTAGCGGGTACAATGAGCAGTTCTTC. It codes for CASSSWTSGYNEQFF.